Below, 12 T cell receptor beta chains from the same sample are listed, as sequenced in a study of technical replicates of blood from a handful of donors. This table comes from immunoSEQ multiplex PCR, and its TCRdb copy is limited to in-frame clones, with some not included. The sample carries 60,000 to 65,000 clones, approximately 86% recorded once. Sequenced material: PBMCs. The receptors derive from a human donor in good health. Some clones in this sample may be carry-over from other donors' samples.

The chain carries TRBV5-5 and TRBJ2-2, with TRBD1 as a possible D gene (5 bases). The CDR3 consists of 15 residues. V was cut by 6 bases and J by 0 bases, with 12 bases left in between. The V gene's germline CDR1 is SGHKS and CDR2 YYEKEE (reference sequence). This CDR3 reads CASTVTDSNTGELFF. The CDR3 bases are TGTGCCAGCACCGTGACAGACTCGAACACCGGGGAGCTGTTTTTT.

The sample holds one count of this clone. The rearrangement links TRBV2 to TRBJ2-1; 14 nucleotides agree with TRBD2. J gave up 8 bases and V 7 bases, and 10 bases lay outside the gene matches. Germline V CDR1 and CDR2: SNHLY, FYNNEI. The CDR3 is 16 residues long. CDR3 protein: CASTQAGLAGVHEQFF. In nucleotides, the CDR3 is TGTGCCAGCACCCAAGCGGGACTAGCGGGGGTGCATGAGCAGTTCTTC. Full variable domain (missing parts from reference TRBV2 and TRBJ2-1): EPEVTQTPSHQVTQMGQEVILRCVPISNHLYFYWYRQILGQKVEFLVSFYNNEISEKSEIFDDQFSVERPDGSNFTLKIRSTKLEDSAMYFCASTQAGLAGVHEQFFGPGTRLTVL.

The chain combines TRBV13 with TRBJ2-3; 9 bases are shared with TRBD1. Losses at the gene ends were 5 bases for V and 4 bases for J; bases not matched to a gene: 10. This CDR3 is 16 amino acids long. Germline V CDR1 and CDR2: PRHDT, FYEKMQ (reference sequence). CDR3 protein: CASSRPGTGPPDTQYF. The CDR3 nucleotides are TGTGCCAGCAGCCGCCCCGGGACAGGGCCCCCAGATACGCAGTATTTT.

The CDR3 region is CASQGSGSGSYTF. The CDR3 nucleotides are TGTGCCAGCCAAGGTTCAGGGTCTGGTAGTTACACCTTC. The V gene is TRBV6-5, the J gene TRBJ1-2, with TRBD1 as a possible D gene (5 bases). This CDR3 spans 13 amino acids. Germline lookup yields CDR1 MNHEY and CDR2 SVGAGI. The V and J ends lost 8 bases and 11 bases respectively, with 21 bases between them.

The genes are TRBV9 and TRBJ2-7, with 7 bases aligning to TRBD2. The germline V gene has CDR1 SGDLS and CDR2 YYNGEE. Trimming at V came to 4 bases and at J to 5 bases, leaving 12 bases not matched to a gene. The CDR3 is made up of 15 amino acids. CDR3 loop: CASSPVAGGTDEQYF. The CDR3 coding sequence is TGTGCCAGCAGCCCCGTCGCCGGGGGGACGGACGAGCAGTACTTC.

V is TRBV7-8 and J is TRBJ2-1, with 12 nucleotides matching TRBD2. Trimming cost V 6 bases and J 8 bases; bases outside gene matches: 8. Germline V gene data show CDR1 as SGHVS and CDR2 as FQNEAQ. The CDR3 runs 15 residues. The CDR3 loop reads CASSPSTSGSYEQFF. CDR3 sequence (DNA): TGTGCCAGCAGTCCTTCGACTAGCGGGAGCTATGAGCAGTTCTTC.

This clone was seen once. The chain has TRBV7-3 and TRBJ2-5; 11 bases are shared with TRBD2. CDR1 is SGHTA and CDR2 is FQGTGA in the germline V gene. This CDR3 has 16 residues. V lost 1 base, J lost 5 bases, and 6 bases stayed unmatched. The CDR3 loop is CASSLRASGGKETQYF. The CDR3 DNA follows: TGTGCCAGCAGCTTAAGGGCTAGCGGGGGGAAGGAGACCCAGTACTTC.

The chain is built from TRBV6-5 and TRBJ2-5; 10 positions agree with TRBD2. The CDR3 is 16 amino acids. J lost 4 bases, V lost 2 bases, and 7 bases had no gene match. Germline V gene lookup returns CDR1 MNHEY and CDR2 SVGAGI. DNA of the CDR3: TGTGCCAGCAGTTACGGGTCTAGCGGGAGTGGAGAGACCCAGTACTTC. Translated, it gives CASSYGSSGSGETQYF.

This clone came up a few times. V gene TRBV6-6 combines with J gene TRBJ2-3, with D perhaps matching TRBD2 (7 bases). V was trimmed by 10 bases and J by 0 bases, leaving 14 bases between them. Looked up from germline, CDR1 is MNHNY and CDR2 is SVGAGI (reference sequence). The CDR3 runs to 14 residues. CDR3 in amino acids: CANSRGGSTDTQYF. The CDR3 DNA follows: TGTGCCAACTCGAGGGGGGGGAGCACAGATACGCAGTATTTT.

This sequence joins TRBV6-5 and TRBJ2-1; 11 nucleotides match TRBD2. J lost 8 bases, V lost 4 bases, and 7 bases had no gene match. CDR3 length: 15 amino acids. Germline V CDR1 and CDR2: MNHEY, SVGAGI. CDR3 amino acids: CASSLLAGVGHEQFF. CDR3 coding DNA: TGTGCCAGCAGTTTACTAGCGGGGGTGGGTCATGAGCAGTTCTTC.

CDR3 sequence: CASSSGDLQETQYF. The CDR3 DNA follows: TGTGCCAGCAGCTCAGGGGATCTACAAGAGACCCAGTACTTC. V usage is TRBV9 and J usage is TRBJ2-5; the D gene is possibly TRBD1 (6 bases). V lost 4 bases and J 2 bases, leaving 12 bases between the germline ends. CDR3 length equals 14 residues. Germline loops: CDR1 SGDLS, CDR2 YYNGEE. Using reference TRBV9 and TRBJ2-5 for the parts outside the CDR3, the full variable domain is DSGVTQTPKHLITATGQRVTLRCSPRSGDLSVYWYQQSLDQGLQFLIQYYNGEERAKGNILERFSAQQFPDLHSELNLSSLELGDSALYFCASSSGDLQETQYFGPGTRLLVL.

The V gene is TRBV5-6, the J gene TRBJ2-2, with TRBD2 identical over 7 bases. Germline V lookup: CDR1 SGHDT, CDR2 YYEEEE. The CDR3 contains 16 residues. V shed 4 bases, J shed 0 bases, and the junction held 6 bases outside the gene matches. CDR3 sequence: CASSLALAANTGELFF. CDR3 DNA sequence: TGTGCCAGCAGCCTGGCTCTAGCGGCGAACACCGGGGAGCTGTTTTTT.